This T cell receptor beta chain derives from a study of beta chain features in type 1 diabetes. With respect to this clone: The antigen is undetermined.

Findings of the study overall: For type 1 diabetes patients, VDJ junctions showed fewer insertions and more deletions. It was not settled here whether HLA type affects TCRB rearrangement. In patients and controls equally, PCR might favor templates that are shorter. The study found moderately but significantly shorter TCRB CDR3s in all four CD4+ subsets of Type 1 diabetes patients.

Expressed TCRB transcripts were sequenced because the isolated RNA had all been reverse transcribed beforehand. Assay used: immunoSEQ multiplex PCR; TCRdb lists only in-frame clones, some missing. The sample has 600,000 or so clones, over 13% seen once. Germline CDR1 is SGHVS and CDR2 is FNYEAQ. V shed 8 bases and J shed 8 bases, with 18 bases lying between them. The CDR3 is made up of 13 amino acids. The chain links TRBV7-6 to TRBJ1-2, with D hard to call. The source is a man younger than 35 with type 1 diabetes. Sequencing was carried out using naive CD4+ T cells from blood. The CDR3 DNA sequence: TGTGCCAGCCGCGGGCGGCTCGTCGAAGGCTACACCTTC. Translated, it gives CASRGRLVEGYTF.